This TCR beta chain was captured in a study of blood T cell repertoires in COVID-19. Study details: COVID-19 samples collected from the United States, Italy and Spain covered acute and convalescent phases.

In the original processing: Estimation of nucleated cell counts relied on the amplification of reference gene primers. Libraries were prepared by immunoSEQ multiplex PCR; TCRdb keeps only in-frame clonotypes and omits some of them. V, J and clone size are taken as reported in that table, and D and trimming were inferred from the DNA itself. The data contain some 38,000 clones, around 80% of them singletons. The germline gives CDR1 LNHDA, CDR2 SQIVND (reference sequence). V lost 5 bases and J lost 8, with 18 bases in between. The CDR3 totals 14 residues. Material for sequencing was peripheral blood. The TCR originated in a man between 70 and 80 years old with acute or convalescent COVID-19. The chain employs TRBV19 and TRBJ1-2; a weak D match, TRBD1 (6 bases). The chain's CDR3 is CASSQGTTPSGYTF. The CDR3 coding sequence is TGTGCCAGTAGTCAAGGGACAACCCCTAGCGGCTACACCTTC. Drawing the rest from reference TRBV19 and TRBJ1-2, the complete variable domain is DGGITQSPKYLFRKEGQNVTLSCEQNLNHDAMYWYRQDPGQGLRLIYYSQIVNDFQKGDIAEGYSVSREKKESFPLTVTSAQKNPTAFYLCASSQGTTPSGYTFGSGTRLTVV.